The clone carrying this T cell receptor beta chain appeared many times. The sample belongs to a study of T cells in Graves' hyperthyroidism and ophthalmopathy. About the research overall: Prior to any treatment, at the point of initial diagnosis, peripheral blood was collected.

Authors of the study amplified TCR beta CDR3 regions from RNA transcripts. The TCR CDR3 was amplified in a first-round RT-PCR using the HTBI primer set. TCRdb reprocessed the multiplex PCR reads with MiXCR, giving one entry per CDR3 protein. The sample includes 210,000 or so distinct CDR3 sequences, roughly 18% seen only once; the top ten take roughly 50%. The CDR3 runs 13 residues. CDR1 is SNHLY, CDR2 FYNNEI, per germline. V gave up 2 bases and J gave up 8 bases, with 11 bases separating them. Among the patients, aged 18 to 65, hyperthyroidism was newly diagnosed and had lasted under 2 months. The specimen was blood. The V call is TRBV2, the J call TRBJ2-3, with D hard to call. The sequence was collected from a man over 45 with Graves' hyperthyroidism. CDR3 in amino acids: CASSETPVGTQYF. The CDR3 region has the DNA TGTGCCAGCAGTGAAACACCAGTGGGTACGCAGTATTTT.